These 28 T cell receptor beta chains were sequenced from one sample in a study of beta chain features in type 1 diabetes. Sequenced material consisted of expressed TCRB transcripts (all of the isolated RNA was reverse transcribed). Data came from immunoSEQ multiplex PCR; TCRdb stores just in-frame clones and leaves some out. In the table there are some 250,000 clones, 25% to 30% of which are singletons. Sequencing was performed on central memory CD4+ T cells from blood. The receptors shown here come from a man aged 25 to 40 in good health.

The rearrangement joins TRBV30 to TRBJ2-7, with 13 bases aligning to TRBD2. CDR3 size: 15 residues. Trimming took 0 bases from V and 5 from J; bases not matched to a gene: 4. The germline CDR1 and CDR2 sequences are GTSNPN and SVGIG (reference sequence). CDR3 in DNA: TGTGCCTGGAGTGTCCCGGGACTAGCGGGAAACGAGCAGTACTTC. This encodes CAWSVPGLAGNEQYF.

Many counts were recorded for this clone. This chain connects TRBV5-1 to TRBJ2-2; perhaps D is TRBD1 or TRBD2 (5 bases each). In germline, CDR1 is SGHRS, CDR2 YFSETQ. The CDR3 length is 16 residues. Trimming removed 1 base from V and 13 bases from J, with 23 bases in between. CDR3 loop: CASSLSLSSGAEVLFF. In DNA, the CDR3 is TGCGCCAGCAGCTTGTCCCTCTCCTCCGGGGCCGAAGTGCTGTTTTTT.

A few counts support this clone. The genes are TRBV6-1 and TRBJ1-2; no clear D gene. There are 13 residues in the CDR3. CDR1 is MNHNS and CDR2 is SASEGT in the germline V gene. V dropped 6 bases and J dropped 4 bases, with 12 bases sitting between them. The CDR3 region is CASSPTGAYGYTF. The CDR3 DNA is TGTGCCAGCAGCCCGACGGGAGCCTATGGCTACACCTTC.

The rearrangement joins TRBV27 to TRBJ2-3, with D unresolved. V lost 0 bases, J lost 2 bases, and 3 bases lay in between. The CDR3 loop spans 13 amino acids. In germline, CDR1 is MNHEY, CDR2 SMNVEV (reference sequence). The CDR3 loop reads CASSLSFTDTQYF. The CDR3 DNA sequence: TGTGCCAGCAGTTTATCGTTCACAGATACGCAGTATTTT.

This chain uses TRBV30 with TRBJ2-1; unclear D gene. Germline-derived CDR1 and CDR2 are GTSNPN and SVGIG (reference sequence). V was trimmed by 0 bases and J by 6 bases, leaving 9 bases between them. CDR3 length: 13 residues. CDR3 region: CAWSVNRRNEQFF. CDR3 sequence (DNA): TGTGCCTGGAGTGTAAACAGACGCAATGAGCAGTTCTTC. The whole variable domain, remainder taken from reference TRBV30 and TRBJ2-1, is SQTIHQWPATLVQPVGSPLSLECTVEGTSNPNLYWYRQAAGRGLQLLFYSVGIGQISSEVPQNLSASRPQDRQFILSSKKLLLSDSGFYLCAWSVNRRNEQFFGPGTRLTVL.

This clone was detected only once. The V call is TRBV11-2, the J call TRBJ1-1; D is ambiguous. In germline, CDR1 is SGHAT, CDR2 FQNNGV. Trimming removed 0 bases from V and 1 base from J, with 9 bases in between. The CDR3 extends over 15 amino acids. The CDR3 is CASSLEGRGNTEAFF. The CDR3 region has the DNA TGTGCCAGCAGCTTAGAGGGCAGAGGGAACACTGAAGCTTTCTTT. The full variable domain, in which reference TRBV11-2 and TRBJ1-1 provide the parts outside the CDR3, is EAGVAQSPRYKIIEKRQSVAFWCNPISGHATLYWYQQILGQGPKLLIQFQNNGVVDDSQLPKDRFSAERLKGVDSTLKIQPAKLEDSAVYLCASSLEGRGNTEAFFGQGTRLTVV.

This chain connects TRBV5-6 to TRBJ2-5; D is possibly TRBD1 or TRBD2 (5 bases each). CDR3 length: 14 residues. The ends were cut back, 4 bases at V and 5 bases at J, with 15 bases in the middle. The germline V gene has CDR1 SGHDT and CDR2 YYEEEE. CDR3 bases: TGTGCCAGCAGCCGAGGGGATTCTGTGGAGACCCAGTACTTC. Its translation: CASSRGDSVETQYF. Drawing the rest from reference TRBV5-6 and TRBJ2-5, the complete variable domain is DAGVTQSPTHLIKTRGQQVTLRCSPKSGHDTVSWYQQALGQGPQFIFQYYEEEERQRGNFPDRFSGHQFPNYSSELNVNALLLGDSALYLCASSRGDSVETQYFGPGTRLLVL.

The chain combines TRBV7-9 with TRBJ2-1; D not resolved. The germline gives CDR1 SEHNR, CDR2 FQNEAQ (reference sequence). V dropped 5 bases and J dropped 4 bases, with 9 bases sitting between them. There are 13 residues in the CDR3. Here the CDR3 reads CASSQDGYNEQFF. CDR3 DNA sequence: TGTGCCAGCAGCCAAGACGGGTACAATGAGCAGTTCTTC.

The CDR3 loop reads CSARGTGLTGELFF. The CDR3, as DNA: TGCAGCGCCCGCGGGACAGGGTTAACCGGGGAGCTGTTTTTT. The chain couples TRBV29-1 to TRBJ2-2; 9 nucleotides align to TRBD1. Trimming took 7 bases from V and 5 from J; bases not matched to a gene: 8. The CDR3 totals 14 residues. CDR1 is SQVTM and CDR2 is ANQGSEA in the germline V gene.

This sequence joins TRBV29-1 and TRBJ2-7; 8 nucleotides line up with TRBD2. V lost 1 base, J lost 2 bases, and 10 bases stayed unmatched. Germline loops: CDR1 SQVTM, CDR2 ANQGSEA. The CDR3 has 16 amino acids. CDR3 bases: TGCAGCGTTGAAGTCCCCACTAGCGGACTAACCTACGAGCAGTACTTC. Encoded protein: CSVEVPTSGLTYEQYF.

The rearrangement links TRBV15 to TRBJ2-3; D gene uncertain. V was pared by 0 bases and J by 0 bases, with 10 bases between. This CDR3 has 16 residues. From germline, CDR1 is LNHNV and CDR2 YYDKDF (reference sequence). The CDR3 protein is CATSRDGVDSTDTQYF. The CDR3 DNA is TGTGCCACCAGCAGAGATGGAGTGGATAGCACAGATACGCAGTATTTT.

This clone has just a few counts. This rearrangement joins TRBV7-8 to TRBJ2-5; D gene unclear. With 3 bases removed from V and 2 bases from J, the gap between germline ends came to 16 bases. This CDR3 has 16 amino acids. Germline loops: CDR1 SGHVS, CDR2 FQNEAQ. CDR3 region: CASSLSKAVPQETQYF. The CDR3 DNA is TGTGCCAGCAGCTTGTCTAAGGCGGTCCCTCAAGAGACCCAGTACTTC.

The chain uses TRBV18 and TRBJ2-5, with 7 bases aligning to TRBD1. Germline CDR1 and CDR2: KGHSH and LQKENI. The CDR3 sequence is 14 residues long. The V gene end was trimmed by 3 bases and the J gene end by 3 bases; junction bases not matched to a gene: 4. This chain's CDR3 is CASSPRGQEETQYF. CDR3 nucleotides: TGTGCCAGCTCACCGCGAGGACAGGAAGAGACCCAGTACTTC. The full variable domain, its missing parts supplied by reference TRBV18 and TRBJ2-5, is NAGVMQNPRHLVRRRGQEARLRCSPMKGHSHVYWYRQLPEEGLKFMVYLQKENIIDESGMPKERFSAEFPKEGPSILRIQQVVRGDSAAYFCASSPRGQEETQYFGPGTRLLVL.

This chain connects TRBV6-5 to TRBJ1-4, with D hard to call. CDR3 length: 14 amino acids. V lost 0 bases and J 6 bases, leaving 8 bases between the germline ends. Germline lookup yields CDR1 MNHEY and CDR2 SVGAGI. CDR3 sequence reads: CASSYSDLDEKLFF. The CDR3 region has the DNA TGTGCCAGCAGTTACTCTGACCTGGATGAAAAACTGTTTTTT.

This sequence joins TRBV20-1 and TRBJ2-7, with D hard to call. Germline V gene lookup returns CDR1 DFQATT and CDR2 SNEGSKA (reference sequence). CDR3 length: 11 residues. Trimming pared 3 bases from V and 6 bases from J, leaving 9 bases between. CDR3 sequence (DNA): TGCAGTGCTAGTCGGTCACGCGAGCAGTACTTC. It is translated as CSASRSREQYF.

This clone has just a few counts. The rearrangement uses TRBV25-1 and TRBJ2-1; D unresolved. The germline gives CDR1 MGHDK, CDR2 SYGVNS. The CDR3 consists of 12 residues. Deletions cut 2 bases from V and 8 bases from J, with 7 bases between. The CDR3 spells CASSESGYEQFF. The CDR3 DNA reads TGTGCCAGCAGTGAAAGTGGTTATGAGCAGTTCTTC. Full variable domain (remainder filled in from reference TRBV25-1 and TRBJ2-1): EADIYQTPRYLVIGTGKKITLECSQTMGHDKMYWYQQDPGMELHLIHYSYGVNSTEKGDLSSESTVSRIRTEHFPLTLESARPSHTSQYLCASSESGYEQFFGPGTRLTVL.

The chain employs TRBV5-6 and TRBJ2-7; D unclear. Deletions cut 1 base from V and 3 bases from J, with 8 bases between. CDR1 is SGHDT, CDR2 YYEEEE, per germline. The CDR3 sequence is 13 residues long. In DNA form, the CDR3 reads TGTGCCAGCAGCTTGATACAGAACTACGAGCAGTACTTC. Translating gives CASSLIQNYEQYF.

This clone turned up a few times. The chain links TRBV10-3 to TRBJ2-7; possibly TRBD1 or TRBD2 for D (6 bases each). V lost 7 bases and J 6 bases, leaving 13 bases between the germline ends. This CDR3 region has 12 residues. Germline CDR1 is ENHRY and CDR2 is SYGVKD. The CDR3 protein is CAINPGAGEQYF. The CDR3 DNA reads TGTGCCATCAATCCGGGGGCCGGCGAGCAGTACTTC.

The rearrangement links TRBV28 to TRBJ1-5; maybe TRBD1 (6 bases). Looked up from germline, CDR1 is MDHEN and CDR2 is SYDVKM. The CDR3 contains 13 residues. Trimming cost V 11 bases and J 3 bases, with 14 bases left between them. CDR3 sequence reads: CAGGGRTNQPQHF. CDR3 DNA sequence: TGTGCCGGAGGGGGGCGAACCAATCAGCCCCAGCATTTT.

The chain joins TRBV27 to TRBJ2-3; 9 positions agree with TRBD2. V lost 8 bases and J lost 3; bases outside the gene matches: 12. CDR3 length: 16 residues. Germline-derived CDR1 and CDR2 are MNHEY and SMNVEV (reference sequence). The CDR3 loop is CASASSGSGGTDTQYF. The CDR3 DNA is TGTGCCAGCGCCTCCTCGGGGAGCGGGGGGACAGATACGCAGTATTTT.

This clone has a count of ten or more. The genes are TRBV2 and TRBJ2-7, with D possibly being TRBD1 (5 bases). V lost 3 bases and J lost 0, with 9 bases in between. The germline V gene has CDR1 SNHLY and CDR2 FYNNEI. The CDR3 extends over 14 amino acids. The CDR3 protein is CASSESTVSYEQYF. The CDR3 DNA reads TGTGCCAGCAGTGAGTCGACAGTCTCCTACGAGCAGTACTTC.

V and J are TRBV9 and TRBJ1-3; D not certain. The germline V and J ends were trimmed by 0 bases and 2 bases, with 9 bases remaining between them. CDR1 SGDLS and CDR2 YYNGEE come from the germline V gene. The CDR3 contains 15 residues. Here the CDR3 DNA reads TGTGCCAGCAGCGTAGAGGGAGGGACTGGAAACACCATATATTTT. Encoded protein: CASSVEGGTGNTIYF. Full variable domain (outside the CDR3, taken from reference TRBV9 and TRBJ1-3): DSGVTQTPKHLITATGQRVTLRCSPRSGDLSVYWYQQSLDQGLQFLIQYYNGEERAKGNILERFSAQQFPDLHSELNLSSLELGDSALYFCASSVEGGTGNTIYFGEGSWLTVV.

The genes are TRBV19 and TRBJ2-1; perhaps TRBD1 as D (5 bases). V shed 4 bases and J shed 2 bases, with 15 bases lying between them. CDR3 length: 16 amino acids. Per the germline V gene, CDR1 is LNHDA and CDR2 is SQIVND (reference sequence). The CDR3 region is CASSTPKGMAYNEQFF. The DNA for the CDR3 is TGTGCCAGTAGTACCCCGAAGGGGATGGCCTACAATGAGCAGTTCTTC.

The sample holds a few counts of this clone. The sample holds other DNA sequences that translate to the same CDR3. The gene calls are TRBV29-1 and TRBJ1-1; no clear D gene. Germline V gene sequence: CDR1 SQVTM, CDR2 ANQGSEA. Trimming removed 7 bases at V and 0 bases at J, with 3 bases between. The CDR3 totals 10 residues. CDR3 DNA: TGCAGCGGACTGAACACTGAAGCTTTCTTT. It is translated as CSGLNTEAFF.

This clone was detected a few times. The chain carries TRBV4-3 and TRBJ2-5; D gene uncertain. Germline CDR1 LGHNA, CDR2 YSLEER. With 0 bases removed from V and 5 bases from J, the gap between germline ends came to 16 bases. This CDR3 is built from 16 residues. This chain's CDR3 is CASSQEALRPGETQYF. The CDR3 nucleotides are TGCGCCAGCAGCCAAGAGGCCCTGAGGCCCGGGGAGACCCAGTACTTC.

The rearrangement links TRBV20-1 to TRBJ2-7; possible D gene TRBD2, 6 bases. V shed 6 bases and J shed 5 bases, with 11 bases lying between them. This CDR3 region has 11 residues. The germline V gene has CDR1 DFQATT and CDR2 SNEGSKA (reference sequence). The CDR3 DNA follows: TGCAGTGCGGACCTAGCGAACGAGCAGTACTTC. Amino acid sequence: CSADLANEQYF.

This chain links TRBV15 with TRBJ2-3, with D possibly matching TRBD1 (6 bases). The germline CDR1 and CDR2 sequences are LNHNV and YYDKDF (reference sequence). Trimming took off 8 bases at V and 1 base at J, with 10 bases between the two ends. The CDR3 totals 13 residues. This chain's CDR3 is CATGKGGTDTQYF. CDR3 DNA: TGTGCCACCGGGAAGGGGGGCACAGATACGCAGTATTTT.

This sequence joins TRBV5-1 and TRBJ2-2; D perhaps matches TRBD2 (5 bases). Germline values: CDR1 SGHRS, CDR2 YFSETQ. The CDR3 is 15 amino acids. Trimming shortened V by 0 bases and J by 4 bases, and 10 bases separated the two germline ends. CDR3 in DNA: TGCGCCAGCAGCTTGGCAGTACGGGGCACCGGGGAGCTGTTTTTT. Translating it yields CASSLAVRGTGELFF.